This T cell receptor (beta chain) was sequenced in a study of blood T cell dynamics during melanoma immunotherapy. Time point noted: week 3, after first cycle of checkpoint inhibitor. Prior systemic cancer therapy, immunosuppressant use and other active malignancies excluded patients. Germline V gene sequence: CDR1 ENHRY, CDR2 SYGVKD. V gave up 1 base and J gave up 4 bases, with 10 bases separating them. The CDR3 has 14 residues. Assay used: immunoSEQ multiplex PCR; TCRdb lists only in-frame clones, some missing. This table holds 25,000 to 30,000 clones, 65% to 85% found once. Notes on the study in general: The study could not tell melanoma-specific clones from general immune activation.

Comment on this clone: What it binds is not known.

The rearrangement links TRBV10-3 to TRBJ1-2; TRBD1 is a possible D gene (6 bases). This clonotype was sampled from a human donor with melanoma. This sample comprised blood, obtained from a patient treated with checkpoint blockade. The CDR3 protein is CAISELDRTYGYTF. The CDR3, as DNA: TGTGCCATCAGTGAGTTAGACAGGACCTATGGCTACACCTTC.